These T cell receptor beta chains were read from a single sample in a study of resident and recirculating memory T cells in vitiligo. Libraries were prepared by immunoSEQ multiplex PCR; TCRdb keeps only in-frame clonotypes and omits some of them. The sample holds tens of thousands of clones; approximately 90% are singletons and the top ten take around 4.6%. Material for sequencing was blood. These receptor sequences come from a male donor with vitiligo. The CDR3 runs from the conserved cysteine through the conserved F or W. Size values are once, few and many counts, or a class for expanded clones, and some rows have none.

V	size	J	CDR3
TRBV30	NA	TRBJ2-7	CAWSVHSYEQYF
TRBV7-8	NA	TRBJ2-1	CASSYRDTGLLSSYNEQFF
TRBV6-1	NA	TRBJ2-7	CASTLGQGVSYEQYF
TRBV10-3	NA	TRBJ2-5	CATGGGETQYF
TRBV13	NA	TRBJ2-3	CASATAGRTDTQYF
TRBV4-3	NA	TRBJ2-1	CASSQDPGTGANEQFF
TRBV4-3	NA	TRBJ2-5	CASSLGQGGQETQYF
TRBV2	NA	TRBJ1-5	CASSRDRASNQPQHF
TRBV7-9	medium-sized	TRBJ2-5	CASSSRGPETQYF
TRBV5-1	NA	TRBJ2-3	CASRRGGTDTQYF
TRBV5-4	NA	TRBJ2-2	CASRGGNTGELFF
TRBV4-1	NA	TRBJ1-6	CASSPSSNSPLHF
TRBV6-5	NA	TRBJ2-2	CASRGTSGVPGELFF
TRBV18	NA	TRBJ1-2	CASSPGDRAGSAYTF
TRBV6-5	once	TRBJ1-5	CASSRDTIQPQHF
TRBV15	NA	TRBJ1-5	CATSSRRVIGNQPQHF
TRBV7-9	NA	TRBJ2-3	CASSLSADTQYF
TRBV7-6	NA	TRBJ1-4	CASSLNPVEGLDEKLFF
TRBV10-3	NA	TRBJ1-6	CAISEGAGGPTLHF
TRBV5-1	NA	TRBJ1-5	CASSLESGGDQPQHF
TRBV6-5	once	TRBJ2-3	CASSYAGGLGTDTQYF
TRBV2	NA	TRBJ1-4	CASSEDRGIEKLFF
TRBV7-2	NA	TRBJ1-5	CASSLQGQLSNQPQHF
TRBV11-2	NA	TRBJ1-4	CASSFAGGGNEKLFF
TRBV28	NA	TRBJ1-1	CASSLRVPNTEAFF
TRBV9	once	TRBJ1-6	CASSVSDRGGSPLHF
TRBV14	few	TRBJ1-6	CASSQVANSPLHF
TRBV6-1	NA	TRBJ1-1	CATARGVNTEAFF
TRBV4-3	NA	TRBJ2-3	CASSQDWQGRSTDTQYF
TRBV10-3	NA	TRBJ1-3	CAMTGGTGNTIYF
TRBV5-6	NA	TRBJ2-7	CASSFGDSYEQYF
TRBV30	NA	TRBJ1-1	CAWRWTGGTEAFF
TRBV11-2	NA	TRBJ2-7	CASSLGRQGYSEQYF
TRBV7-6	NA	TRBJ2-1	CASSLGRGNYNEQFF
TRBV9	NA	TRBJ2-1	CASSSTAYNEQFF
TRBV11-2	NA	TRBJ2-1	CASSSGLADYNEQFF
TRBV6-5	NA	TRBJ2-7	CASSYGQGGPYEQYF
TRBV7-2	NA	TRBJ1-1	CASSLRQGGEAFF
TRBV4-3	NA	TRBJ1-1	CASSQDSSGMNTEAFF
TRBV10-3	NA	TRBJ1-3	CATEFGNTIYF
TRBV5-4	NA	TRBJ2-1	CASSPGEGQGILRDEQFF
TRBV5-1	NA	TRBJ2-3	CASSLAGREDTQYF
TRBV4-1	NA	TRBJ1-5	CASSQDLTGGISNQPQHF
TRBV7-6	NA	TRBJ1-5	CASSLDPPDSSHQPQHF
TRBV7-2	NA	TRBJ2-5	CASSPSGHPGQETQYF
TRBV4-2	few	TRBJ1-6	CASSQDRDSGSPLHF
TRBV9	NA	TRBJ1-2	CASSLTGDYGYTF
TRBV6-4	NA	TRBJ1-1	CASSQQEGTEAFF
TRBV10-3	once	TRBJ2-5	CAISVGTTKGTQYF
TRBV7-9	NA	TRBJ1-2	CASAIGEQGESYGGYTF
TRBV28	NA	TRBJ1-1	CASVFPGPGHLNTEAFF
TRBV4-2	NA	TRBJ1-6	CASSQDTENSPLHF
TRBV5-5	NA	TRBJ1-5	CASSSGRWGEPQHF
TRBV18	NA	TRBJ1-4	CASSPPGQRNEKLFF
TRBV4-3	NA	TRBJ2-7	CASSQATGETYEQYF
TRBV6-5	NA	TRBJ1-1	CASSSLSLSLNTEAFF
TRBV11-2	few	TRBJ1-1	CASSLVVGNTEAFF
TRBV7-2	NA	TRBJ1-1	CASSFDRGSNTEAFF
TRBV4-2	once	TRBJ1-3	CASSQDERVGGNTIYF